Shown below are 9 T cell receptor beta chains from a single sample sequenced in a study of shared clonotypes between healthy human individuals. Produced via immunoSEQ multiplex PCR; TCRdb's table is partial and in-frame only. The sample records roughly 490,000 clones, around 80% being singletons. The sample was PBMCs. The receptor source for this set is a middle-aged woman in good health. Some clones in this sample may be carry-over from other donors' samples.

The chain has TRBV29-1 and TRBJ2-1; 7 bases fit TRBD1. The CDR3 is 13 residues long. J was trimmed by 8 bases and V by 7 bases; bases with no gene match: 11. Germline-derived CDR1 and CDR2 are SQVTM and ANQGSEA. The CDR3 is CSAKKDRVDEQFF. In DNA form, the CDR3 reads TGCAGCGCCAAAAAAGACAGGGTCGATGAGCAGTTCTTC.

This clone was recorded only once. The rearrangement uses TRBV11-2 and TRBJ2-1; 9 bases agree with TRBD2. J was trimmed by 9 bases and V by 5 bases; bases with no gene match: 14. In germline, CDR1 is SGHAT, CDR2 FQNNGV. There are 16 residues in the CDR3. The CDR3 DNA follows: TGTGCCAGCAGCGACCTAGCGGGGCCGTCGTACGCTGAGCAGTTCTTC. This encodes CASSDLAGPSYAEQFF. Together with reference TRBV11-2 and TRBJ2-1, the CDR3 gives the full variable domain: EAGVAQSPRYKIIEKRQSVAFWCNPISGHATLYWYQQILGQGPKLLIQFQNNGVVDDSQLPKDRFSAERLKGVDSTLKIQPAKLEDSAVYLCASSDLAGPSYAEQFFGPGTRLTVL.

The rearrangement links TRBV21-1 to TRBJ2-5; no check of the table's D call, TRBD1, against the DNA was made. TRBV21-1 constitutes a pseudogene. The CDR3 is 15 amino acids. The CDR3 region is CASSPPRQIQETQYF. CDR3 bases: TGTGCCAGCAGCCCCCCTCGACAGATCCAAGAGACCCAGTACTTC.

This chain joins TRBV13 and TRBJ2-2, with TRBD2 identical over 8 bases. The germline CDR1 and CDR2 sequences are PRHDT and FYEKMQ (reference sequence). With 5 bases clipped from V and 3 bases from J, the junction kept 20 bases outside the gene matches. This CDR3 comprises 20 residues. The CDR3 reads CASSQGTMIEREYDTGELFF. DNA of the CDR3: TGTGCCAGCAGCCAAGGGACAATGATAGAGCGGGAGTACGACACCGGGGAGCTGTTTTTT.

This clone was seen a few times. The chain combines TRBV7-3 with TRBJ2-3; TRBD2 matches at 14 bases. This CDR3 has 16 amino acids. The V gene's germline CDR1 is SGHTA and CDR2 FQGTGA. Germline trimming cut 4 bases from V and 4 bases from J; bases unmatched to any gene: 4. The DNA of the CDR3 is TGTGCCAGCAGCTCCGGACTAGCGGGAGGAGCAGATACGCAGTATTTT. Translation: CASSSGLAGGADTQYF.

Remarks on this clone: Since a far larger clone is one base different, this is likely a read error. This specimen includes other DNA sequences encoding the same CDR3. V usage is TRBV30 and J usage is TRBJ2-2; D possibly matches TRBD1 or TRBD2 (6 bases each). The CDR3 extends over 15 amino acids. The germline gives CDR1 GTSNPN, CDR2 SVGIG (reference sequence). Trimming cost V 3 bases and J 5 bases, with 16 bases left between them. The CDR3 spells CAWRSAGEDTGELFF. CDR3 nucleotide sequence: TGTGCCTGGAGGAGCGCAGGGGAGGATACCGGGGAGCTGTTTTTT.

J is TRBJ2-2 and V is TRBV5-3; D unclear. TRBV5-3 is marked as an open reading frame, function uncertain. The CDR3 loop spans 14 amino acids. The germline V and J ends were trimmed by 0 bases and 5 bases, with 8 bases remaining between them. In DNA, the CDR3 is TGTGCCAGAAGCTTGGGTGTCGCGACCGGGGAGCTGTTTTTT. Encoded protein: CARSLGVATGELFF.

This chain connects TRBV5-1 to TRBJ2-1; unclear D gene. The length of the CDR3 is 15 residues. CDR1 SGHRS and CDR2 YFSETQ come from the germline V gene. V lost 0 bases and J 10 bases, leaving 17 bases between the germline ends. The CDR3 DNA sequence: TGCGCCAGCAGCTTGGGGGTAGTTGGCCCCGGGGAGCAGTTCTTC. Its translation is CASSLGVVGPGEQFF.

The chain carries TRBV28 and TRBJ2-2; possibly TRBD2 for D (6 bases). Trimming removed 5 bases at V and 1 base at J, with 14 bases between. The CDR3 spans 16 residues. From germline, CDR1 is MDHEN and CDR2 SYDVKM. The CDR3 DNA reads as TGTGCCAGCAGTGTCCCTGGGACTCAGAACACCGGGGAGCTGTTTTTT. It codes for CASSVPGTQNTGELFF. Using reference TRBV28 and TRBJ2-2 for the parts outside the CDR3, the full variable domain is DVKVTQSSRYLVKRTGEKVFLECVQDMDHENMFWYRQDPGLGLRLIYFSYDVKMKEKGDIPEGYSVSREKKERFSLILESASTNQTSMYLCASSVPGTQNTGELFFGEGSRLTVL.